This T cell receptor (beta chain) was obtained from a study of multiple sclerosis patients with progressive multifocal leukoencephalopathy. For this clone: Its antigen is unidentified.

The CDR3 contains 10 residues. Trimming removed 1 base from V and 10 bases from J, with 2 bases in between. CDR1 is SNHLY and CDR2 is FYNNEI in the germline V gene. Time point denoted: before natalizumab initiation. T0 refers to blood drawn before natalizumab was first infused. Overall study results and limits: TRBV and TRBJ usage showed no common pattern when PML developed.

The method was immunoSEQ multiplex PCR; TCRdb's version includes in-frame clones alone and lacks a portion of them. The table has more than 25,000 clones, about 88% seen once. The sequenced sample consisted of PBMCs. This clonotype originated in a human donor with multiple sclerosis. This chain connects TRBV2 to TRBJ2-1; D unclear. The CDR3 bases are TGTGCCAGCAGTGAAGAAGAGCAGTTCTTC. Amino acids: CASSEEEQFF.